This is a list of T cell receptor beta chains from one sample in a study of cytotoxic CD8 clonotypes in ibrutinib-treated CLL. Assay used: immunoSEQ multiplex PCR; TCRdb lists only in-frame clones, some missing. The sample lists 150,000 or so clones, approximately 80% occurring once. Sequencing used PBMCs, obtained after 12 months of ibrutinib treatment. The receptors here all came from a human donor with chronic lymphocytic leukemia. The CDR3 runs from the conserved cysteine through the conserved F or W. D genes are given only for firm matches. Only some rows state a clone size, as once, few, many or a class for expanded clones.

J gene	CDR3 length	D gene	V gene	clone size	CDR3 protein	CDR3 DNA
TRBJ1-2	13	TRBD1	TRBV14	.	CASSFIPGQGAVF	TGTGCCAGCAGCTTTATTCCGGGACAGGGGGCAGTCTTC
TRBJ1-3	15	.	TRBV6-5	.	CVSKINAYSGNTIYF	TGTGTCAGCAAGATAAACGCCTACTCTGGAAACACCATATATTTT
TRBJ2-7	16	.	TRBV4-1	.	CASSQEASGHSYEQYF	TGCGCCAGCAGCCAAGAAGCGAGCGGGCATTCCTACGAGCAGTACTTC
TRBJ2-5	11	.	TRBV7-9	.	CASSLVETQYF	TGTGCCAGCAGCTTAGTGGAGACCCAGTACTTC
TRBJ2-7	11	TRBD2	TRBV2	.	CAILGGYEQYF	TGTGCCATCCTCGGGGGGTACGAGCAGTACTTC
TRBJ1-5	16	.	TRBV2	.	CASSSRRIPSNQPQHF	TGTGCCAGCAGTAGTCGACGGATCCCTAGCAATCAGCCCCAGCATTTT
TRBJ1-2	11	.	TRBV30	.	CAWMRGYGYTF	TGTGCCTGGATGCGAGGCTATGGCTACACCTTC
TRBJ2-2	14	.	TRBV5-1	.	CASSLEGSPGELFF	TGCGCCAGCAGCTTGGAGGGGTCCCCCGGGGAGCTGTTTTTT
TRBJ2-1	14	.	TRBV9	.	CASSVRDSENEQFF	TGTGCCAGCAGCGTACGGGATAGCGAGAATGAGCAGTTCTTC
TRBJ1-5	14	TRBD1	TRBV27	.	CASSSSGGVQPQHF	TGTGCCAGCAGTTCATCAGGGGGGGTTCAGCCCCAGCATTTT
TRBJ2-2	13	.	TRBV27	few	CASSLSKLGELFF	TGTGCCAGCAGTTTAAGCAAACTCGGGGAGCTGTTTTTT
TRBJ2-5	14	TRBD2	TRBV15	.	CATSRAGGQETQYF	TGTGCCACCAGCAGAGCGGGGGGCCAAGAGACCCAGTACTTC
TRBJ2-7	15	.	TRBV5-4	.	CASSFRDLASYEQYF	TGTGCCAGCAGCTTCCGTGACTTGGCTTCCTACGAGCAGTACTTC
TRBJ2-3	14	.	TRBV5-6	many	CASRHASLTDTQYF	TGTGCCAGCAGACACGCGTCTCTCACAGATACGCAGTATTTT
TRBJ2-7	12	.	TRBV6-1	.	CATGTYSYEQYF	TGTGCCACCGGGACATACTCCTACGAGCAGTACTTC
TRBJ1-5	13	.	TRBV9	.	CASSPSPGQPQHF	TGTGCCAGCAGCCCCTCCCCGGGTCAGCCCCAGCATTTT
TRBJ2-5	14	TRBD2	TRBV2	few	CASSAGLAGETQYF	TGTGCCAGCAGTGCTGGACTAGCGGGTGAGACCCAGTACTTC
TRBJ2-6	18	TRBD2	TRBV9	once	CASSRPRGGASGANVLTF	TGTGCCAGCAGCCGCCCCCGCGGGGGGGCCTCTGGGGCCAACGTCCTGACTTTC
TRBJ2-1	14	.	TRBV7-3	.	CASSLRGPHNEQFF	TGTGCCAGCAGCTTAAGGGGACCACACAATGAGCAGTTCTTC
TRBJ2-7	15	TRBD1	TRBV7-6	.	CASSPLPTGGAPQYF	TGTGCCAGCAGCCCCCTCCCGACAGGGGGCGCCCCGCAGTACTTC
TRBJ1-2	15	TRBD1	TRBV28	.	CASSMDRSESYGYTF	TGTGCCAGCAGTATGGACAGGTCAGAGTCCTATGGCTACACCTTC
TRBJ2-7	16	TRBD2	TRBV14	.	CASSQARTSGFYEQYF	TGTGCCAGCAGCCAAGCGAGGACTAGCGGGTTCTACGAGCAGTACTTC
TRBJ2-1	13	TRBD2	TRBV25-1	.	CASTAGGRNEQFF	TGTGCCAGCACGGCGGGGGGGCGCAATGAGCAGTTCTTC
TRBJ1-3	15	.	TRBV6-5	.	CATAGPGVAGNTIYF	TGTGCCACAGCAGGGCCAGGGGTAGCTGGAAACACCATATATTTT
TRBJ2-5	15	TRBD1	TRBV11-2	.	CASSLGDREKETQYF	TGTGCCAGCAGCTTAGGGGACAGGGAAAAAGAGACCCAGTACTTC
TRBJ2-3	13	.	TRBV30	once	CAWSVSGADTQYF	TGTGCCTGGAGTGTTTCTGGTGCAGATACGCAGTATTTT
TRBJ2-7	15	TRBD2	TRBV27	many	CASSFRGDGAYEQYF	TGTGCCAGCAGTTTCCGGGGGGACGGCGCCTACGAGCAGTACTTC
TRBJ2-7	13	TRBD1	TRBV18	.	CASSLRDRGEQYF	TGTGCCAGCTCACTCCGGGACAGGGGCGAGCAGTACTTC
TRBJ1-3	16	.	TRBV13	.	CASRSPGGDPGNTIYF	TGTGCCAGCAGATCGCCCGGAGGCGACCCGGGAAACACCATATATTTT
TRBJ2-5	13	.	TRBV6-1	.	CASYRGYQETQYF	TGTGCCAGTTATCGGGGCTACCAAGAGACCCAGTACTTC
TRBJ1-4	15	.	TRBV14	.	CASSQDPGSNEKLFF	TGTGCCAGCAGCCAAGATCCTGGCAGTAATGAAAAACTGTTTTTT
TRBJ1-5	15	.	TRBV5-1	.	CASRRDPYSNQPQHF	TGCGCCAGCAGACGGGACCCATATAGCAATCAGCCCCAGCATTTT
TRBJ2-3	15	TRBD2	TRBV6-1	.	CASRLAGATTDTQYF	TGTGCCAGTAGACTAGCGGGGGCCACCACAGATACGCAGTATTTT
TRBJ1-5	15	.	TRBV19	.	CATLERGDSNQPQHF	TGTGCCACTCTTGAGAGGGGGGATAGCAATCAGCCCCAGCATTTT
TRBJ1-4	13	.	TRBV6-5	few	CASSYSGNEKLFF	TGTGCCAGCAGTTACTCGGGGAATGAAAAACTGTTTTTT
TRBJ1-1	16	.	TRBV28	.	CASSSNGRGWSPEAFF	TGTGCCAGCAGTTCGAACGGTCGGGGGTGGTCTCCGGAAGCTTTCTTT
TRBJ1-1	15	.	TRBV4-1	.	CASSQELRGNTEAFF	TGCGCCAGCAGCCAAGAGTTAAGAGGGAACACTGAAGCTTTCTTT
TRBJ1-1	13	.	TRBV28	.	CASSKQGWTEAFF	TGTGCCAGCAGTAAGCAGGGGTGGACTGAAGCTTTCTTT
TRBJ2-3	14	TRBD1	TRBV30	.	CAWDNRGPTDTQYF	TGTGCCTGGGACAACAGGGGGCCCACAGATACGCAGTATTTT
TRBJ1-2	14	.	TRBV7-8	once	CASSLVSVNYGYTF	TGTGCCAGCAGCTTAGTTTCTGTGAACTATGGCTACACCTTC
TRBJ2-7	15	TRBD2	TRBV7-2	.	CASSAPGLALYEQYF	TGTGCCAGCAGCGCACCGGGACTAGCTTTGTACGAGCAGTACTTC
TRBJ2-3	14	.	TRBV10-3	.	CAISLPTSPDTQYF	TGTGCCATCAGCCTACCCACTAGCCCAGATACGCAGTATTTT
TRBJ1-2	15	TRBD1	TRBV27	.	CASSSRDRVLYGYTF	TGTGCCAGCAGTTCCCGGGACAGGGTACTCTATGGCTACACCTTC
TRBJ2-2	12	.	TRBV9	medium-sized	CASSVRTGELFF	TGTGCCAGCAGCGTACGGACCGGGGAGCTGTTTTTT
TRBJ1-2	13	.	TRBV6-5	few	CASSYSNSYGYTF	TGTGCCAGCAGTTACTCGAACAGCTATGGCTACACCTTC
TRBJ2-1	15	TRBD2	TRBV7-9	.	CASSPAGTSKNEQFF	TGTGCCAGCAGCCCGGCGGGGACTAGCAAAAATGAGCAGTTCTTC
TRBJ1-1	15	TRBD1	TRBV7-6	few	CASSLGQGVNTEAFF	TGTGCCAGCAGCCTAGGACAGGGGGTGAACACTGAAGCTTTCTTT
TRBJ2-7	15	TRBD2	TRBV28	.	CASSSGTSGNYEQYF	TGTGCCAGCAGCTCCGGGACTAGCGGGAACTACGAGCAGTACTTC
TRBJ2-7	15	.	TRBV6-1	few	CASIPASLVGVGKYF	TGTGCCAGCATCCCCGCCTCCCTCGTCGGGGTGGGTAAGTACTTC
TRBJ2-4	16	TRBD1	TRBV6-5	.	CASSSLDRVDRNIQYF	TGTGCCAGCAGTTCCCTAGACAGGGTCGATCGGAACATTCAGTACTTC
TRBJ2-1	13	.	TRBV9	.	CASSPVPLNEQFF	TGTGCCAGCAGCCCGGTCCCGCTCAATGAGCAGTTCTTC
TRBJ1-1	13	.	TRBV11-2	.	CASSLDLPTEAFF	TGTGCCAGCAGCTTAGATCTTCCTACTGAAGCTTTCTTT
TRBJ2-5	14	.	TRBV2	.	CASSETSSQETQYF	TGTGCCAGCAGTGAAACTAGCAGCCAAGAGACCCAGTACTTC
TRBJ1-6	12	.	TRBV6-5	.	CASSYEEGPLHF	TGTGCCAGCAGTTACGAGGAGGGACCCCTCCACTTT
TRBJ2-4	15	.	TRBV28	.	CASSQFQGVKNIQYF	TGTGCCAGCAGCCAATTTCAGGGAGTCAAAAACATTCAGTACTTC